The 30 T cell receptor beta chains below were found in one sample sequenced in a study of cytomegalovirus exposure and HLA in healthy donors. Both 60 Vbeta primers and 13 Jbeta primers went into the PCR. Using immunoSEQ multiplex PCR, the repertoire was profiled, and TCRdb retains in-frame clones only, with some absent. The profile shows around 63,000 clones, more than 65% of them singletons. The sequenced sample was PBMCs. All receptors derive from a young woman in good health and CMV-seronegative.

The CDR3 sequence: CASSPGQWVETQYF. The CDR3 DNA follows: TGTGCCAGCAGTCCGGGACAGTGGGTAGAGACCCAGTACTTC. J is TRBJ2-5 and V is TRBV6-5, with 7 positions matching TRBD1. This CDR3 is built from 14 residues. With V trimmed by 5 bases and J by 4 bases, 7 bases remained unmatched. Germline CDR1 MNHEY, CDR2 SVGAGI.

CDR3 region: CASSISGQGRNQPQHF. The CDR3 DNA reads as TGTGCCAGTAGTATTTCCGGACAGGGAAGAAATCAGCCCCAGCATTTT. This chain joins TRBV19 and TRBJ1-5, with TRBD1 identical over 8 bases. This CDR3 contains 16 residues. V was clipped by 3 bases and J by 4 bases; unmatched bases: 8. CDR1 LNHDA and CDR2 SQIVND come from the germline V gene (reference sequence).

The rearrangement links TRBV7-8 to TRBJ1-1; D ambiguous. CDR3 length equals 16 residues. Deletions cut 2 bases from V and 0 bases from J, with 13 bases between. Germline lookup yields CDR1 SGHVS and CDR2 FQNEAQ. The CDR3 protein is CASSLTSGILNTEAFF. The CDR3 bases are TGTGCCAGCAGCTTAACTTCCGGGATCCTGAACACTGAAGCTTTCTTT.

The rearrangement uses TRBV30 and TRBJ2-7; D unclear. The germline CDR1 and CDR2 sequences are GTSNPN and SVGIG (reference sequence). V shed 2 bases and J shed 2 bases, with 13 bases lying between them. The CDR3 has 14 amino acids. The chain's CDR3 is CAWSPPPTPYEQYF. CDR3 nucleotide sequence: TGTGCCTGGAGTCCACCCCCGACACCCTACGAGCAGTACTTC.

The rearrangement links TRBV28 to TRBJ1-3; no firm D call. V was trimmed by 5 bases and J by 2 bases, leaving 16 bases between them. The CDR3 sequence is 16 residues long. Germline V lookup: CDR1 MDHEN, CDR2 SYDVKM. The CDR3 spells CASSPPPPSAGNTIYF. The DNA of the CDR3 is TGTGCCAGCAGTCCGCCGCCCCCTTCGGCTGGAAACACCATATATTTT.

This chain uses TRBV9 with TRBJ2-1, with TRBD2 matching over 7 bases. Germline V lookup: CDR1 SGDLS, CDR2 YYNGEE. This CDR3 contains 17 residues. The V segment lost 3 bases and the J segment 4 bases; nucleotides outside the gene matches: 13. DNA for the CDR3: TGTGCCAGCAGCGCCCCTCAAGGGCTAGCGGTTTACAATGAGCAGTTCTTC. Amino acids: CASSAPQGLAVYNEQFF.

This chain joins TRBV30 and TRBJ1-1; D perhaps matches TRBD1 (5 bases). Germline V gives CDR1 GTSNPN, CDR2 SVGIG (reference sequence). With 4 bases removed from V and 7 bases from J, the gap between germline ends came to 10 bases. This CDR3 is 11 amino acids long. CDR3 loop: CAWTQTGEAFF. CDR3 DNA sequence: TGTGCCTGGACCCAAACAGGTGAAGCTTTCTTT.

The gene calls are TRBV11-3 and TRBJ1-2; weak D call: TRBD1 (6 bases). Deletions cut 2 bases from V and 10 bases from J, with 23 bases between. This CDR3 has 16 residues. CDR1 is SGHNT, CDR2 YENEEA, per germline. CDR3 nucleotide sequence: TGTGCCAGCAGCTTATCCTCCACGAACAGGGTCCGGGCCTACACCTTC. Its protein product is CASSLSSTNRVRAYTF.

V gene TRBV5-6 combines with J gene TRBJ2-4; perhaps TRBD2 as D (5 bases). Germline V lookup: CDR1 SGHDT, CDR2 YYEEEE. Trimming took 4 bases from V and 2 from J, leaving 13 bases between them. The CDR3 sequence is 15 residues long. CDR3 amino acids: CASSPRGSPKNIQYF. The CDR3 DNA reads TGTGCCAGCAGCCCGCGAGGGAGTCCCAAAAACATTCAGTACTTC. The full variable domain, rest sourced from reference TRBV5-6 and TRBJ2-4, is DAGVTQSPTHLIKTRGQQVTLRCSPKSGHDTVSWYQQALGQGPQFIFQYYEEEERQRGNFPDRFSGHQFPNYSSELNVNALLLGDSALYLCASSPRGSPKNIQYFGAGTRLSVL.

The CDR3 DNA is TGTGCCAGCAGTGCGGGGACACCCTACGAGCAGTACTTC. This encodes CASSAGTPYEQYF. The genes are TRBV6-1 and TRBJ2-7; TRBD1 might be the D (6 bases). CDR1 MNHNS and CDR2 SASEGT come from the germline V gene. The CDR3 covers 13 residues. The V end lost 4 bases, the J end lost 2 bases, and 9 bases lay between the germline ends.

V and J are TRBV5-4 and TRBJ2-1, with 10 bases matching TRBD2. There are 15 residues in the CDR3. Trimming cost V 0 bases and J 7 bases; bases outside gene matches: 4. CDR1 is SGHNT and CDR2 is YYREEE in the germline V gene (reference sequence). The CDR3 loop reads CASSLDWTSGNEQFF. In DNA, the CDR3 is TGTGCCAGCAGCTTGGATTGGACTAGCGGTAATGAGCAGTTCTTC. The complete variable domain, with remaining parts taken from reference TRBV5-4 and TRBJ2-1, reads ETGVTQSPTHLIKTRGQQVTLRCSSQSGHNTVSWYQQALGQGPQFIFQYYREEENGRGNFPPRFSGLQFPNYSSELNVNALELDDSALYLCASSLDWTSGNEQFFGPGTRLTVL.

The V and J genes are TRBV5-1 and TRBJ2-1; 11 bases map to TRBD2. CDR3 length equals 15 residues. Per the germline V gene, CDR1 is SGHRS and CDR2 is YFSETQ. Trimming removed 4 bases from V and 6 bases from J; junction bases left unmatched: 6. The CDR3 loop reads CASSQAGTSGNEQFF. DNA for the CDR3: TGCGCCAGCAGCCAAGCCGGGACTAGCGGCAATGAGCAGTTCTTC.

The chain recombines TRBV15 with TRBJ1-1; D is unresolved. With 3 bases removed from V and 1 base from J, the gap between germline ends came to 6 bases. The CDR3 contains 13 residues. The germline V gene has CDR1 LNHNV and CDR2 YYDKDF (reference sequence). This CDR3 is CATSRSSNTEAFF. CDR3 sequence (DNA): TGTGCCACCAGCAGGTCATCGAACACTGAAGCTTTCTTT.

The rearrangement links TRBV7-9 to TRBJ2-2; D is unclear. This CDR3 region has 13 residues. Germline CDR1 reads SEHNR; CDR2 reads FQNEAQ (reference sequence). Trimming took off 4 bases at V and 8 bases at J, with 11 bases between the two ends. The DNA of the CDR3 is TGTGCCAGCAGCTGGGCTGAACAAGGGGAGCTGTTTTTT. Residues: CASSWAEQGELFF.

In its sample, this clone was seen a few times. CDR3 loop: CASSLGDSAYNEQFF. CDR3 coding DNA: TGTGCCAGCAGCTTAGGGGACAGTGCCTACAATGAGCAGTTCTTC. This chain links TRBV11-3 with TRBJ2-1, with 7 bases that match TRBD1. This CDR3 is built from 15 residues. Germline V lookup: CDR1 SGHNT, CDR2 YENEEA. V shed 1 base, J shed 2 bases, and the junction held 2 bases outside the gene matches. Complete variable domain (other parts from reference TRBV11-3 and TRBJ2-1): EAGVVQSPRYKIIEKKQPVAFWCNPISGHNTLYWYLQNLGQGPELLIRYENEEAVDDSQLPKDRFSAERLKGVDSTLKIQPAELGDSAVYLCASSLGDSAYNEQFFGPGTRLTVL.

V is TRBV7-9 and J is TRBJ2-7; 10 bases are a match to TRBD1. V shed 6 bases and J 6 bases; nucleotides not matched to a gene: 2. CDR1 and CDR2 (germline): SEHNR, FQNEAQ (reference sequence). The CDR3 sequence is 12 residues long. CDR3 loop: CASSWTGGEQYV. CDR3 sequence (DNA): TGTGCCAGCAGTTGGACAGGGGGCGAGCAGTACGTC.

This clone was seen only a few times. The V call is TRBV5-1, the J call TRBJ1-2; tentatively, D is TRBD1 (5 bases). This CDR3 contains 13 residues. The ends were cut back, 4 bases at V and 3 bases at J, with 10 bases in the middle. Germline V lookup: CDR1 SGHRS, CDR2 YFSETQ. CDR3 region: CASSIGGDYGYTF. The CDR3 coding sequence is TGCGCCAGCAGCATAGGAGGGGACTATGGCTACACCTTC.

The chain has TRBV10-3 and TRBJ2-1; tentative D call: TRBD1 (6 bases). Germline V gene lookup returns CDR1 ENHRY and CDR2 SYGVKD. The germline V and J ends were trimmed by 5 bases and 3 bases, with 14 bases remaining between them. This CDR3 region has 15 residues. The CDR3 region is CAISPDRPNYNEQFF. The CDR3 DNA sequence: TGTGCCATCAGTCCGGACAGACCAAACTACAATGAGCAGTTCTTC.

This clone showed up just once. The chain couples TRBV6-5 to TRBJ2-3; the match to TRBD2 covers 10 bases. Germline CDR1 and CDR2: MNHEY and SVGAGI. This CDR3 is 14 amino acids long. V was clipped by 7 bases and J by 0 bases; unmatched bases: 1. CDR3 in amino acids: CASKAGGSTDTQYF. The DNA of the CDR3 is TGTGCCAGCAAAGCGGGGGGGAGCACAGATACGCAGTATTTT.

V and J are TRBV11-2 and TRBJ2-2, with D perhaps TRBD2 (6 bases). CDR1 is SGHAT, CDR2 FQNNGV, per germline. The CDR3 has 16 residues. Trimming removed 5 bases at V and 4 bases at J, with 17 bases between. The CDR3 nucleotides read TGTGCCAGCAGCGCCTGGGTGGGGGGAGGCACCGGGGAGCTGTTTTTT. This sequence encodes CASSAWVGGGTGELFF.

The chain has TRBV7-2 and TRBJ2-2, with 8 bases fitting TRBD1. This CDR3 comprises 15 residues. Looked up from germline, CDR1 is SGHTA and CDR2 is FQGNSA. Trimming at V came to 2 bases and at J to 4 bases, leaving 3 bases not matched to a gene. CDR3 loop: CASSLRTGLTGELFF. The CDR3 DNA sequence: TGTGCCAGCAGCTTAAGGACAGGGCTCACCGGGGAGCTGTTTTTT.

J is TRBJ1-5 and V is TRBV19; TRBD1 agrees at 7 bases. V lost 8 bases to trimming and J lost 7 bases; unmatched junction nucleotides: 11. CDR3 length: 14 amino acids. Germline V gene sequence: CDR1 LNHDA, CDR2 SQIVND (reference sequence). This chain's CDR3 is CASRDREFNQPQHF. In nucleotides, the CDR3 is TGTGCCAGTCGCGACAGGGAATTCAACCAGCCCCAGCATTTT.

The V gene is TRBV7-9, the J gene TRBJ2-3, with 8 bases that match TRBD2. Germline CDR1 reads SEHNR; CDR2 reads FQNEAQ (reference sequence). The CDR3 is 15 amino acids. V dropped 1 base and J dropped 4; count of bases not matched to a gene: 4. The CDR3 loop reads CASSLGGGLADTQYF. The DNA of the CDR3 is TGTGCCAGCAGCTTAGGCGGGGGGCTAGCAGATACGCAGTATTTT.

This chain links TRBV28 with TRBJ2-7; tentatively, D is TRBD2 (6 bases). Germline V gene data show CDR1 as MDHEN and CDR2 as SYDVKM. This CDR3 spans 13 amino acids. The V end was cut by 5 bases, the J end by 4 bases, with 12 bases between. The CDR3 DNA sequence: TGTGCCAGCAGTGACGGCGGGGCTTACGAGCAGTACGTC. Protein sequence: CASSDGGAYEQYV.

The chain's CDR3 is CASSTDPDSSYEQYF. CDR3 coding DNA: TGTGCCAGCAGTACCGACCCGGACAGCTCCTACGAGCAGTACTTC. The chain employs TRBV6-1 and TRBJ2-7; possible D gene TRBD1, 6 bases. Germline CDR1 reads MNHNS; CDR2 reads SASEGT. The CDR3 runs 15 residues. Trimming removed 5 bases from V and 0 bases from J, with 14 bases in between.

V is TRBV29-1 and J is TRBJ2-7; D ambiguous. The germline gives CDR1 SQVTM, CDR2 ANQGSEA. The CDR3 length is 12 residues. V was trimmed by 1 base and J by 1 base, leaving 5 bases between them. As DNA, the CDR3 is TGCAGCGTTGAAGTCGGTTCCTACGAGCAGTACTTC. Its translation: CSVEVGSYEQYF.

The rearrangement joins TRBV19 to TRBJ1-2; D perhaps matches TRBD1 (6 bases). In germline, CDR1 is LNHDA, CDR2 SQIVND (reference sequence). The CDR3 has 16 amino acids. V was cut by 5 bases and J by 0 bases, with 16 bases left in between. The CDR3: CASSAGWTVANYGYTF. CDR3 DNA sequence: TGTGCCAGTAGTGCCGGTTGGACAGTAGCTAACTATGGCTACACCTTC.

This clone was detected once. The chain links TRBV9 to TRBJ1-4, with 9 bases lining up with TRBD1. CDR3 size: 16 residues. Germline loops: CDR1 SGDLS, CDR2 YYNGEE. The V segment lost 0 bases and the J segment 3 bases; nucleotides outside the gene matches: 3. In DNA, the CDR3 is TGTGCCAGCAGCGTAGGGACAGGGGAAGCTAATGAAAAACTGTTTTTT. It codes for CASSVGTGEANEKLFF.

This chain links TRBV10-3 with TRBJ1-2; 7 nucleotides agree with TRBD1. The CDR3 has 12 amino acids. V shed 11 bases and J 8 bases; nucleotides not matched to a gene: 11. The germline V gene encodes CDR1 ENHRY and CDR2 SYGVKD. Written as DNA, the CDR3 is TGTGCCTCACAGGGGCCAAGGGAGGGCTACACCTTC. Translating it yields CASQGPREGYTF.

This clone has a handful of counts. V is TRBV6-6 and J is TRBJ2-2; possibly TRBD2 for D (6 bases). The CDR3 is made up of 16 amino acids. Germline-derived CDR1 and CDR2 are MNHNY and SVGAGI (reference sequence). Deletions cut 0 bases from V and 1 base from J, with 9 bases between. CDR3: CASSYSGGGNTGELFF. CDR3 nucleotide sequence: TGTGCCAGCAGTTACTCGGGGGGAGGGAACACCGGGGAGCTGTTTTTT.